The T cell receptor (beta chain) described here comes from a study of Ad26.COV2.S vaccination and SARS-CoV-2 variants. On the study more broadly: Donor got 5x10^10 or 1x10^11 viral particles of Ad26.COV2.S.

Findings and caveats of the study: Possibly, TCR breadth and depth analyses underestimated total T cell responses.

With respect to this clone: Its antigen is still unknown.

Treatment defined: some 19 received Ad26.COV2.S at low or high dose, single or two shots; 5 received placebo; per-sample allocation not given. All samples were drawn on day 63, counting from the first vaccine or placebo injection. As its vector, the vaccine had Ad26, which expressed Wuhan-strain SARS-CoV-2 spike. CDR1 and CDR2 (germline): MNHNS, SASEGT. The CDR3 sequence is 17 residues long. The V segment lost 4 bases and the J segment 0 bases; nucleotides outside the gene matches: 11. The repertoire was sequenced with immunoSEQ multiplex PCR; TCRdb's copy has only in-frame clones and lacks some. The sample records about 390,000 clones, 80% to 90% being singletons.

The TCR originated in a person aged 18-65 years who received the Ad26.COV2.S COVID-19 vaccine or a placebo. The chain joins TRBV6-1 to TRBJ2-7; 8 nucleotides line up with TRBD2. The sample was peripheral blood, taken in a trial of Ad26.COV2.S vaccine versus placebo. CDR3 amino acids: CASSGSGSGGSSYEQYF. DNA of the CDR3: TGTGCCAGCAGTGGGTCTGGTTCGGGGGGGAGCTCCTACGAGCAGTACTTC.